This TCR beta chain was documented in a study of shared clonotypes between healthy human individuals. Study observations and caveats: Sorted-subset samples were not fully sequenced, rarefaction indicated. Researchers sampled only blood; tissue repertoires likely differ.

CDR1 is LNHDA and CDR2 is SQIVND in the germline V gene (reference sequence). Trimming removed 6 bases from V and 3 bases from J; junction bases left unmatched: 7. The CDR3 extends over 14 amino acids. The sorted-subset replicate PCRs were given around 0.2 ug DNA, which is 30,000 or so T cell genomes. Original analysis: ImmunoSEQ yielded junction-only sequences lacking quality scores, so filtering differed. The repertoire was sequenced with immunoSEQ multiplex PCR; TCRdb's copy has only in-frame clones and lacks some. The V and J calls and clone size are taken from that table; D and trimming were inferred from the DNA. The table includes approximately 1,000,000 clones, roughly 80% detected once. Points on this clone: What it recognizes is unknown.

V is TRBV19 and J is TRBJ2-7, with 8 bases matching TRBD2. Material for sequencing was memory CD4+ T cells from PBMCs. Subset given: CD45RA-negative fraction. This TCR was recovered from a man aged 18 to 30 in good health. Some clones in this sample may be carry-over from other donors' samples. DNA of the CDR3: TGTGCCAGTAGCGCCGGGCTAGCGGGCTACGAGCAGTACTTC. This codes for CASSAGLAGYEQYF.